This T cell receptor (beta chain) appears in the sequencing data of a study of blood T cell repertoires in COVID-19. Turning to the study itself: COVID-19 samples, acute and convalescent, were from the United States, Italy and Spain.

CDR3 size: 17 residues. Germline values: CDR1 KGHSH, CDR2 LQKENI. Trimming took 3 bases from V and 0 from J; bases not matched to a gene: 7. In the authors' methods: How many nucleated cells were present was estimated from reference gene primer amplification. Data came from immunoSEQ multiplex PCR; TCRdb stores just in-frame clones and leaves some out. For V, J and clone size, that table is used; D and trimming come from the DNA. Of 150,000 to 250,000 clones in the sample, roughly four fifths were seen once. The specimen sequenced was PBMCs or T cells enriched from blood (not recorded which). The sequence was obtained from a middle-aged man who had recovered from COVID-19. The gene calls are TRBV18 and TRBJ2-3; 9 bases match TRBD1. CDR3 loop: CASSPTYGTGSTDTQYF. CDR3 nucleotides: TGTGCCAGCTCACCTACGTACGGGACAGGGAGCACAGATACGCAGTATTTT.